The 31 T cell receptor beta chains presented below share a single source sample, sequenced in a study of T-cell reconstitution after alpha-beta-depleted transplantation in children. Unique molecular identifiers were used in preparing the TCRbeta library. TCRdb fed the PCR reads into MiXCR, producing one record per CDR3 protein. This table holds approximately 520,000 distinct CDR3 sequences, approximately 30% found once. The starting material was PBMCs from the stem cell graft donor, obtained from the stem cell graft. Receptor source: a human donor who donated a stem cell graft to a child with aplastic anemia.

The rearrangement uses TRBV7-3 and TRBJ2-2; D gene uncertain. Trimming took 3 bases from V and 0 from J, leaving 8 bases between them. CDR1 is SGHTA, CDR2 FQGTGA, per germline. The CDR3 loop spans 15 amino acids. This CDR3 is CASSFGPTNTGELFF. For the CDR3, the DNA is TGTGCCAGCAGCTTTGGACCAACGAACACCGGGGAGCTGTTTTTT.

The J gene is TRBJ1-2, the V gene TRBV4-3; possible D gene TRBD1, 6 bases. The length of the CDR3 is 14 residues. Trimming removed 3 bases at V and 8 bases at J, with 16 bases between. Germline values: CDR1 LGHNA, CDR2 YSLEER. The CDR3 loop reads CASSHVPGESGYTF. DNA of the CDR3: TGCGCCAGCAGCCACGTCCCAGGGGAGAGCGGCTACACCTTC.

This chain links TRBV20-1 with TRBJ2-1; TRBD2 agrees at 13 bases. The CDR3 runs 19 residues. V lost 5 bases, J lost 0 bases, and 13 bases stayed unmatched. CDR1 DFQATT and CDR2 SNEGSKA come from the germline V gene (reference sequence). CDR3 sequence (DNA): TGCAGTGCTTCACCTGCACTAGCGGGAGGGCCGAGCTCCTACAATGAGCAGTTCTTC. Translated, it gives CSASPALAGGPSSYNEQFF.

This sequence joins TRBV6-5 and TRBJ2-7; no firm D call. There are 16 residues in the CDR3. Germline CDR1 reads MNHEY; CDR2 reads SVGAGI. Trimming took 0 bases from V and 2 from J, leaving 14 bases between them. CDR3 nucleotide sequence: TGTGCCAGCAGTTACTCGGCACAGACCGGACCCTACGAGCAGTACTTC. Encoded protein: CASSYSAQTGPYEQYF.

This CDR3 is CASSLNGTPQETQYF. CDR3 in DNA: TGTGCCAGCAGCTTGAATGGGACTCCCCAAGAGACCCAGTACTTC. This rearrangement joins TRBV5-5 to TRBJ2-5; D may be TRBD2 (6 bases). Germline CDR1 SGHKS, CDR2 YYEKEE (reference sequence). The CDR3 length is 15 residues. Trimming cost V 1 base and J 1 base, with 11 bases left between them. Full variable domain (outside the CDR3, taken from reference TRBV5-5 and TRBJ2-5): DAGVTQSPTHLIKTRGQQVTLRCSPISGHKSVSWYQQVLGQGPQFIFQYYEKEERGRGNFPDRFSARQFPNYSSELNVNALLLGDSALYLCASSLNGTPQETQYFGPGTRLLVL.

The CDR3 here is CASSFGDTDAFF. The DNA of the CDR3 is TGTGCCAGCAGCTTCGGGGACACCGACGCTTTCTTT. This chain links TRBV11-1 with TRBJ1-1; tentatively, D is TRBD1 (6 bases). V lost 3 bases, J lost 11 bases, and 13 bases lay in between. This CDR3 spans 12 amino acids. CDR1 is SGHAT and CDR2 is FQDESV in the germline V gene (reference sequence).

The J gene is TRBJ2-3, the V gene TRBV2; TRBD2 aligns across 9 bases. Germline CDR1 SNHLY, CDR2 FYNNEI. J was trimmed by 3 bases and V by 5 bases; bases with no gene match: 9. This CDR3 spans 16 amino acids. DNA of the CDR3: TGTGCCAGCAGTCCAAATAGCGGGAGTCGGACAGATACGCAGTATTTT. Amino acids: CASSPNSGSRTDTQYF.

The genes are TRBV11-2 and TRBJ1-1; 9 bases are shared with TRBD1. CDR1 and CDR2 (germline): SGHAT, FQNNGV. V lost 0 bases to trimming and J lost 0 bases; unmatched junction nucleotides: 8. The CDR3 is made up of 18 amino acids. The CDR3 here is CASSLDLPGQGLNTEAFF. CDR3 bases: TGTGCCAGCAGCTTAGATCTCCCGGGACAGGGTTTGAACACTGAAGCTTTCTTT.

The chain joins TRBV18 to TRBJ2-7; 11 nucleotides agree with TRBD1. J gave up 3 bases and V 0 bases, and 4 bases lay outside the gene matches. The CDR3 runs to 16 residues. CDR1 KGHSH and CDR2 LQKENI come from the germline V gene. Written as DNA, the CDR3 is TGTGCCAGCTCACCACCCGGGACAGGGGGTGTCTACGAGCAGTACTTC. It translates to CASSPPGTGGVYEQYF.

Only a few counts were recorded for this clonotype. V and J are TRBV20-1 and TRBJ2-1, with 8 bases fitting TRBD2. Per germline, CDR1 DFQATT and CDR2 SNEGSKA (reference sequence). This CDR3 is 14 amino acids long. With 1 base clipped from V and 8 bases from J, the junction kept 7 bases outside the gene matches. CDR3 residues: CSARAGTRSDEQFF. CDR3 nucleotide sequence: TGCAGTGCTAGAGCCGGGACTAGATCAGATGAGCAGTTCTTC.

The chain has TRBV7-2 and TRBJ1-1; no definite D call. Germline lookup yields CDR1 SGHTA and CDR2 FQGNSA. The CDR3 length is 12 residues. V lost 5 bases and J lost 3, with 7 bases in between. The CDR3 sequence: CASSPEYTEAFF. The DNA for the CDR3 is TGTGCCAGCAGCCCGGAGTACACTGAAGCTTTCTTT.

This clonotype was detected only a few times. This chain joins TRBV10-2 and TRBJ2-1, with no clear D. CDR1 WSHSY and CDR2 SAAADI come from the germline V gene. Deletions cut 0 bases from V and 3 bases from J, with 6 bases between. The CDR3 sequence is 14 residues long. The CDR3: CASSESSHYNEQFF. In nucleotides, the CDR3 is TGCGCCAGCAGTGAGTCGTCCCACTACAATGAGCAGTTCTTC.

This clonotype was seen many times. This chain connects TRBV29-1 to TRBJ1-1; D is unclear. This CDR3 comprises 13 residues. CDR1 and CDR2 from the germline V gene are SQVTM and ANQGSEA. V lost 3 bases and J 1 base, leaving 9 bases between the germline ends. The CDR3 protein is CSVEFTPNTEAFF. The CDR3 coding sequence is TGCAGCGTTGAGTTCACACCGAACACTGAAGCTTTCTTT.

This clonotype was seen a single time. This chain uses TRBV28 with TRBJ2-7, with D uncertain. With 5 bases removed from V and 5 bases from J, the gap between germline ends came to 7 bases. Germline V gives CDR1 MDHEN, CDR2 SYDVKM. The CDR3 is 11 residues long. Here the CDR3 DNA reads TGTGCCAGCAGTGTACACGACGAGCAGTACTTC. Translating it yields CASSVHDEQYF.

The gene calls are TRBV7-9 and TRBJ2-1; 9 positions match TRBD2. This CDR3 region has 15 residues. V lost 3 bases and J lost 7; bases outside the gene matches: 7. Germline V gene sequence: CDR1 SEHNR, CDR2 FQNEAQ (reference sequence). The CDR3, as DNA: TGTGCCAGCAGCTTGCCTAGCGGGACCGTGAATGAGCAGTTCTTC. As protein: CASSLPSGTVNEQFF.

The V gene is TRBV7-6, the J gene TRBJ2-1; weak D call: TRBD2 (5 bases). The length of the CDR3 is 15 residues. The germline gives CDR1 SGHVS, CDR2 FNYEAQ. V was trimmed by 2 bases and J by 2 bases, leaving 10 bases between them. CDR3 coding DNA: TGTGCCAGCAGCTTACTGCCGGGAACCTACAATGAGCAGTTCTTC. Amino acid sequence: CASSLLPGTYNEQFF.

The chain uses TRBV12-5 and TRBJ2-1; TRBD2 matches 8 bases. Looked up from germline, CDR1 is LGHNT and CDR2 is FRNRAP. The CDR3 is 13 residues long. Trimming removed 6 bases from V and 10 bases from J; junction bases left unmatched: 8. In DNA form, the CDR3 reads TGTGCTAGTGGGGGGACTAGGGTTCGGGAGCAGTTCTTC. Translation: CASGGTRVREQFF. The full variable domain, in which reference TRBV12-5 and TRBJ2-1 provide the parts outside the CDR3, is DARVTQTPRHKVTEMGQEVTMRCQPILGHNTVFWYRQTMMQGLELLAYFRNRAPLDDSGMPKDRFSAEMPDATLATLKIQPSEPRDSAVYFCASGGTRVREQFFGPGTRLTVL.

The rearrangement uses TRBV10-3 and TRBJ2-1; a weak D match, TRBD1 (5 bases). This CDR3 is 12 amino acids long. Trimming left V 5 bases short and J 5 bases short, with 7 bases between. Germline V gene sequence: CDR1 ENHRY, CDR2 SYGVKD. CDR3 DNA: TGTGCCATCAGTCTAGGGGACAATGAGCAGTTCTTC. It encodes CAISLGDNEQFF.

In this sample, this clonotype turned up a few times. V gene TRBV7-9 combines with J gene TRBJ2-5; D is uncertain. Germline CDR1 reads SEHNR; CDR2 reads FQNEAQ (reference sequence). The CDR3 length is 14 residues. Trimming removed 1 base at V and 5 bases at J, with 11 bases between. This CDR3 reads CASSLVPQAETQYF. The DNA for the CDR3 is TGTGCCAGCAGCTTAGTCCCCCAGGCTGAGACCCAGTACTTC.

There are a few counts of this clonotype. The V gene is TRBV5-1, the J gene TRBJ2-7, with 10 bases lining up with TRBD2. This CDR3 is 15 amino acids long. Germline V lookup: CDR1 SGHRS, CDR2 YFSETQ. The J segment lost 5 bases and the V segment lost 3 bases, leaving 8 bases of the junction unmatched. Here the CDR3 DNA reads TGCGCCAGCAGCTCGTACCTAGCGGGAGTCGACGAGCAGTACGTC. This sequence encodes CASSSYLAGVDEQYV.

The rearrangement joins TRBV20-1 to TRBJ2-3, with no clear D. The CDR3 has 13 residues. CDR1 and CDR2 (germline): DFQATT, SNEGSKA (reference sequence). V shed 5 bases and J shed 0 bases, with 9 bases lying between them. DNA of the CDR3: TGCAGTGCTGGGCCTCCTAGCACAGATACGCAGTATTTT. Translation gives CSAGPPSTDTQYF.

The genes are TRBV9 and TRBJ2-5, with TRBD2 as a possible D gene (6 bases). The CDR3 is made up of 14 amino acids. The V end was cut by 1 base, the J end by 5 bases, with 12 bases between. Germline values: CDR1 SGDLS, CDR2 YYNGEE. The CDR3 sequence: CASSVRRDGETQYF. CDR3 coding DNA: TGTGCCAGCAGCGTAAGGCGGGACGGGGAGACCCAGTACTTC.

This clonotype was found once. This chain's CDR3 is CASSAPGVSGNTIYF. The CDR3 DNA is TGTGCCAGCAGTGCCCCTGGAGTCTCTGGAAACACCATATATTTT. The chain is built from TRBV28 and TRBJ1-3; D gene uncertain. There are 15 residues in the CDR3. CDR1 MDHEN and CDR2 SYDVKM come from the germline V gene. V lost 5 bases and J lost 0, with 11 bases in between. The variable domain in full, with the rest retrieved from reference TRBV28 and TRBJ1-3, is DVKVTQSSRYLVKRTGEKVFLECVQDMDHENMFWYRQDPGLGLRLIYFSYDVKMKEKGDIPEGYSVSREKKERFSLILESASTNQTSMYLCASSAPGVSGNTIYFGEGSWLTVV.

The chain recombines TRBV12-3 or TRBV12-4 with TRBJ2-1, with 10 bases lining up with TRBD1. J lost 9 bases, V lost 8 bases, and 4 bases had no gene match. The CDR3 runs 12 residues. CDR3 in amino acids: CASGTGVGEQFF. Written as DNA, the CDR3 is TGTGCCAGCGGGACAGGGGTTGGTGAGCAGTTCTTC.

The chain is built from TRBV6-6 and TRBJ1-1, with D possibly matching TRBD1 (5 bases). The CDR3 has 13 residues. Germline values: CDR1 MNHNY, CDR2 SVGAGI (reference sequence). Trimming pared 2 bases from V and 4 bases from J, leaving 8 bases between. CDR3 nucleotides: TGTGCCAGCAGTTACGACAGTACCACTGAAGCTTTCTTT. It specifies CASSYDSTTEAFF.

The chain employs TRBV6-5 and TRBJ2-2, with no clear D. This CDR3 contains 14 residues. Germline assignment: CDR1 MNHEY and CDR2 SVGAGI. Trimming cost V 2 bases and J 4 bases, with 8 bases left between them. CDR3 DNA sequence: TGTGCCAGCAGTTACGAAGTGGCCACCGGGGAGCTGTTTTTT. It codes for CASSYEVATGELFF.

A single count supports this clonotype. The chain carries TRBV20-1 and TRBJ1-1; D perhaps matches TRBD1 (6 bases). Trimming pared 8 bases from V and 1 base from J, leaving 8 bases between. The germline V gene encodes CDR1 DFQATT and CDR2 SNEGSKA (reference sequence). The CDR3 is made up of 11 amino acids. In DNA form, the CDR3 reads TGCAGTATACAGGGGAACACTGAAGCTTTCTTT. It codes for CSIQGNTEAFF.

This clonotype appeared once. V usage is TRBV19 and J usage is TRBJ2-1; D unclear. V shed 4 bases and J shed 0 bases, with 13 bases lying between them. Germline assignment: CDR1 LNHDA and CDR2 SQIVND (reference sequence). This CDR3 has 16 amino acids. DNA for the CDR3: TGTGCCAGTAGTAAATTGGGCGCCGTCTCCTACAATGAGCAGTTCTTC. Protein sequence: CASSKLGAVSYNEQFF.

This clonotype was counted between two and nine times. The genes are TRBV7-9 and TRBJ2-7, with 10 bases matching TRBD2. The CDR3 sequence is 14 residues long. Germline values: CDR1 SEHNR, CDR2 FQNEAQ (reference sequence). J was trimmed by 6 bases and V by 4 bases; bases with no gene match: 6. The CDR3, as DNA: TGTGCCAGCAGCTACGGAGCGGGAGGGCCCGAGCAGTACGTC. This gives the protein CASSYGAGGPEQYV.

This clonotype was observed a few times. V gene TRBV6-1 combines with J gene TRBJ1-5, with 7 positions matching TRBD1. The CDR3 contains 17 residues. Germline V gene lookup returns CDR1 MNHNS and CDR2 SASEGT. The junction had 13 bases not matched to a gene; V was cut back by 6 bases and J by 2 bases. The CDR3 is CASSPDFGTARNQPQHF. The CDR3 bases are TGTGCCAGCAGCCCAGACTTCGGGACAGCCCGCAATCAGCCCCAGCATTTT.

This clonotype was detected a few times. The chain links TRBV6-1 to TRBJ2-6; D may be TRBD1 (6 bases). CDR1 MNHNS and CDR2 SASEGT come from the germline V gene. The CDR3 spans 16 residues. The V gene lost 9 bases and the J gene lost 0 bases, with 15 bases spanning the gap. CDR3 amino acids: CARDRQASSGANVLTF. The CDR3 DNA is TGTGCCAGGGATCGACAGGCTAGCTCTGGGGCCAACGTCCTGACTTTC.